What follows is one T cell receptor beta chain and its context. Germline V gene lookup returns CDR1 SEHNR and CDR2 FQNEAQ (reference sequence). The CDR3 is 14 residues long. V gave up 4 bases and J gave up 5 bases, with 15 bases separating them. The entry originates in a study of T cells after somatic rescue of genetic block. Only in-frame clones appear in the TCRdb table, and some are missing; sequencing was by immunoSEQ multiplex PCR. The top ten hold approximately 12% of the sample, which has 9,000 to 15,000 clones, about 76% seen once. The chain combines TRBV7-9 with TRBJ2-7, with D perhaps TRBD2 (6 bases). Sample: peripheral blood mononuclear cells (PBMCs). This TCR derives from a boy younger than 18. The CDR3 spells CASSWGGWSNEQYF. CDR3 coding DNA: TGTGCCAGCAGCTGGGGAGGCTGGAGCAACGAGCAGTACTTC. The full variable domain, completed using reference TRBV7-9 and TRBJ2-7, is DTGVSQNPRHKITKRGQNVTFRCDPISEHNRLYWYRQTLGQGPEFLTYFQNEAQLEKSRLLSDRFSAERPKGSFSTLEIQRTEQGDSAMYLCASSWGGWSNEQYFGPGTRLTVT.